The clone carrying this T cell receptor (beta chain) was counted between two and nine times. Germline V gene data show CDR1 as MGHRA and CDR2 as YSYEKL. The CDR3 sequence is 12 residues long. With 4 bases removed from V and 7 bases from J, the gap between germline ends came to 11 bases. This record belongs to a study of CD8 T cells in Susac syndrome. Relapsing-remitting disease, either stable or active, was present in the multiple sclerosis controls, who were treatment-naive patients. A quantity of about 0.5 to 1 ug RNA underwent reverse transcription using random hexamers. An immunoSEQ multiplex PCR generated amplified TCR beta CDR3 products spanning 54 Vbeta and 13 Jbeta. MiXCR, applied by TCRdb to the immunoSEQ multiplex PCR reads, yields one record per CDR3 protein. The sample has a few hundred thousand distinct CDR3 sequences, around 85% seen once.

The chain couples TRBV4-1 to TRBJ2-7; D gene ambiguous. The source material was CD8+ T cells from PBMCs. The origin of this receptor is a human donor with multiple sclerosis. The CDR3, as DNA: TGCGCCAGCAGCCGCGACTCTCAGGAGCAGTACTTC. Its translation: CASSRDSQEQYF.